A single sample is the source of the 15 T cell receptor beta chains below, sequenced in a study of blood T cell repertoires in COVID-19. The method was immunoSEQ multiplex PCR; TCRdb's version includes in-frame clones alone and lacks a portion of them. Of 250,000 to 350,000 clones in the sample, roughly 87% were seen once. Material: peripheral blood. These receptor sequences come from a woman aged 45-65 years who had recovered from COVID-19.

This clone was observed a handful of times. The genes are TRBV10-3 and TRBJ2-4, with D maybe TRBD1 (6 bases). This CDR3 region has 14 residues. CDR1 ENHRY and CDR2 SYGVKD come from the germline V gene. V lost 3 bases and J 6 bases, leaving 12 bases between the germline ends. CDR3 in amino acids: CAISDSQGGNIQYF. CDR3 sequence (DNA): TGTGCCATCAGTGATTCACAGGGCGGAAACATTCAGTACTTC.

In this sample, this clone turned up once. The V gene is TRBV18, the J gene TRBJ1-5; 7 bases agree with TRBD1. V dropped 1 base and J dropped 2; count of bases not matched to a gene: 5. Looked up from germline, CDR1 is KGHSH and CDR2 is LQKENI. The CDR3 loop spans 16 amino acids. CDR3 bases: TGTGCCAGCTCACCACGGACAGGTATTGGCAATCAGCCCCAGCATTTT. Its protein is CASSPRTGIGNQPQHF.

This clone has a single count. The rearrangement links TRBV19 to TRBJ1-1; a weak D match, TRBD1 (6 bases). The CDR3 is made up of 13 amino acids. The V end was cut by 9 bases, the J end by 1 base, with 12 bases between. Germline assignment: CDR1 LNHDA and CDR2 SQIVND (reference sequence). In nucleotides, the CDR3 is TGTGCCAGCGGGAAGACAGGGAACACTGAAGCTTTCTTT. Amino acids: CASGKTGNTEAFF.

The chain carries TRBV27 and TRBJ1-5; maybe TRBD1 (6 bases). Germline CDR1 reads MNHEY; CDR2 reads SMNVEV (reference sequence). The V end was cut by 6 bases, the J end by 6 bases, with 21 bases between. This CDR3 has 16 amino acids. The CDR3 DNA follows: TGTGCCAGCAGCCCCGGACAGTTCCCCCAGATTCAGCCCCAGCATTTT. Amino acid sequence: CASSPGQFPQIQPQHF.

CDR3 bases: TGCGCCAGCAGCCAAGCCGGGAGGGCAGGCGAGCAGTACTTC. It encodes CASSQAGRAGEQYF. The chain recombines TRBV4-1 with TRBJ2-7, with 8 bases identical to TRBD2. The V gene's germline CDR1 is MGHRA and CDR2 YSYEKL. The CDR3 has 14 amino acids. Trimming removed 1 base from V and 6 bases from J; junction bases left unmatched: 5.

This clone was seen a handful of times. The V gene is TRBV5-1, the J gene TRBJ1-1; D possibly corresponds to TRBD1 (6 bases). Trimming took 4 bases from V and 0 from J, leaving 10 bases between them. Germline CDR1 is SGHRS and CDR2 is YFSETQ. The CDR3 sequence is 14 residues long. The CDR3 region has the DNA TGCGCCAGCAGCGCACAGGGCATGAACACTGAAGCTTTCTTT. As protein: CASSAQGMNTEAFF.

The gene calls are TRBV23-1 and TRBJ1-1; the D is unclear. TRBV23-1 has ORF status, its function being uncertain. There are 17 residues in the CDR3. Trimming stripped 0 bases from V and 1 base from J, with 15 bases between. CDR3 region: CASSQSTLAETNTEAFF. The DNA of the CDR3 is TGCGCCAGCAGTCAATCGACTCTAGCAGAGACGAACACTGAAGCTTTCTTT.

The chain employs TRBV10-1 and TRBJ1-6; 8 bases match TRBD1. This CDR3 comprises 14 residues. CDR1 and CDR2 (germline): WNHNN, SYGVQD (reference sequence). The V and J ends lost 2 bases and 10 bases, in that order; junction bases with no gene match: 4. Here the CDR3 reads CASSEGQGISPLHF. DNA of the CDR3: TGCGCCAGCAGTGAGGGACAGGGAATCTCACCCCTCCACTTT.

This chain connects TRBV6-5 to TRBJ1-2; D call uncertain. The CDR3 runs 15 residues. From germline, CDR1 is MNHEY and CDR2 SVGAGI. V lost 2 bases and J lost 8, with 18 bases in between. CDR3 residues: CASSYGRATLKGYTF. The CDR3 region has the DNA TGTGCCAGCAGTTACGGGCGGGCAACCTTAAAGGGCTACACCTTC.

V and J are TRBV7-2 and TRBJ2-5; 7 bases map to TRBD2. CDR3 length equals 16 residues. Germline V gene lookup returns CDR1 SGHTA and CDR2 FQGNSA. V was clipped by 2 bases and J by 5 bases; unmatched bases: 11. The CDR3 DNA reads as TGTGCCAGCAGCTTATCGACCACGGGAGGAGGGGAGACCCAGTACTTC. Amino acids: CASSLSTTGGGETQYF.

This clone was observed once. The V call is TRBV11-1, the J call TRBJ1-1; maybe TRBD1 (6 bases). Germline V CDR1 and CDR2: SGHAT, FQDESV (reference sequence). Trimming stripped 5 bases from V and 5 bases from J, with 9 bases between. The CDR3 runs 12 residues. The CDR3: CASSPRGTEAFF. In DNA form, the CDR3 reads TGTGCCAGCAGCCCCAGGGGAACTGAAGCTTTCTTT.

V is TRBV5-1 and J is TRBJ1-1, with D possibly TRBD1 on 5 matching bases. Germline V lookup: CDR1 SGHRS, CDR2 YFSETQ. The CDR3 sequence is 15 residues long. V lost 6 bases and J 0 bases, leaving 15 bases between the germline ends. The chain's CDR3 is CASKLLTDLNTEAFF. The CDR3 DNA reads as TGCGCCAGCAAACTATTGACAGACCTGAACACTGAAGCTTTCTTT.

V usage is TRBV19 and J usage is TRBJ1-1, with TRBD1 identical over 9 bases. V shed 9 bases, J shed 3 bases, and the junction held 11 bases outside the gene matches. The CDR3 has 15 amino acids. Germline V gene data show CDR1 as LNHDA and CDR2 as SQIVND (reference sequence). The CDR3 reads CASQQTGTGYTEAFF. The CDR3 nucleotides are TGTGCCAGCCAGCAGACCGGGACAGGGTACACTGAAGCTTTCTTT. The variable domain in full, completed from reference TRBV19 and TRBJ1-1, reads DGGITQSPKYLFRKEGQNVTLSCEQNLNHDAMYWYRQDPGQGLRLIYYSQIVNDFQKGDIAEGYSVSREKKESFPLTVTSAQKNPTAFYLCASQQTGTGYTEAFFGQGTRLTVV.

V and J are TRBV7-6 and TRBJ1-4, with 7 bases aligning to TRBD1. The CDR3 sequence is 16 residues long. In germline, CDR1 is SGHVS, CDR2 FNYEAQ. The V gene end was trimmed by 0 bases and the J gene end by 4 bases; junction bases not matched to a gene: 5. CDR3 in amino acids: CASSLASGQHNEKLFF. In DNA, the CDR3 is TGTGCCAGCAGCTTAGCTTCGGGACAGCATAATGAAAAACTGTTTTTT.

The chain uses TRBV6-2 or TRBV6-3 and TRBJ2-6; 10 nucleotides agree with TRBD1. This CDR3 spans 17 amino acids. The V segment lost 0 bases and the J segment 3 bases; nucleotides outside the gene matches: 2. Germline CDR1 MNHEY, CDR2 SVGEGT. The CDR3 region is CASSYSTGGFGANVLTF. CDR3 nucleotide sequence: TGTGCCAGCAGTTACTCGACAGGGGGCTTTGGGGCCAACGTCCTGACTTTC.